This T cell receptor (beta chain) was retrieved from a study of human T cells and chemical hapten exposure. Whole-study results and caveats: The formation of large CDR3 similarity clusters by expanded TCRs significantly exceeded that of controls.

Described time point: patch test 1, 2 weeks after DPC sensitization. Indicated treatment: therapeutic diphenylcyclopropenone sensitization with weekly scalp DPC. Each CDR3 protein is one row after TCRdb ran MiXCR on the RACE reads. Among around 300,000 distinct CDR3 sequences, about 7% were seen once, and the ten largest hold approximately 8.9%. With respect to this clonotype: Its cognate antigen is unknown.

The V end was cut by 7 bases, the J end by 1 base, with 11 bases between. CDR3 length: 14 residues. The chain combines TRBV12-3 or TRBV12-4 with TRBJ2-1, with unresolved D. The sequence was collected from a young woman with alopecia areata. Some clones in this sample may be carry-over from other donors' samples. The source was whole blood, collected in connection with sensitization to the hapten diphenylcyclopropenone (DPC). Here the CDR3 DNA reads TGTGCCAGCACCATACAGAGATCCTACAATGAGCAGTTCTTC. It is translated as CASTIQRSYNEQFF.